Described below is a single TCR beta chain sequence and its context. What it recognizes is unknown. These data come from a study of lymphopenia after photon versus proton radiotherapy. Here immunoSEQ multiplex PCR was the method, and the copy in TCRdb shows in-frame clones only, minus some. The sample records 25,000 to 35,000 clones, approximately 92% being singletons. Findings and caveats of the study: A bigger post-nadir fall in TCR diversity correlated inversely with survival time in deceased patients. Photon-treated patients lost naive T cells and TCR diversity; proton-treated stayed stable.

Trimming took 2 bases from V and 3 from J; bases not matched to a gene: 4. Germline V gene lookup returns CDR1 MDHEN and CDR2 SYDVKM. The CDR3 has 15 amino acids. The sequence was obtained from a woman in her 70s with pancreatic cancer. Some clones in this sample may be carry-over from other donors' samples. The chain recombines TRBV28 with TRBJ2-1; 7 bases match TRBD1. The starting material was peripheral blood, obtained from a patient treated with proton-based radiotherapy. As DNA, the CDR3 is TGTGCCAGCAGTTTAGGGGACAGTGGCTACAATGAGCAGTTCTTC. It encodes CASSLGDSGYNEQFF.